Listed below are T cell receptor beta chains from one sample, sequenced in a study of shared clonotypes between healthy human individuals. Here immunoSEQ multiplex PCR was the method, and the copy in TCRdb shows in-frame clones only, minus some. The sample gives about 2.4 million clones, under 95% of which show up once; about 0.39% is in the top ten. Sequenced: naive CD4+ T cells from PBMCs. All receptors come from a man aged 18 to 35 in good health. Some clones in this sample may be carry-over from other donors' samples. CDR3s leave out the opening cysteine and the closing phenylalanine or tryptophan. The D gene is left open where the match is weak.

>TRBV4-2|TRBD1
ASSRRLRTGDFYEQY
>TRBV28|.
ASSLQGTVHEQY
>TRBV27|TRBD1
ASSRLTGTGGYEQY
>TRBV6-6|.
ASKGFPTQETQY
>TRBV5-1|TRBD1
ASSLTGVDKNIQY
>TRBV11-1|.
ASSLGQDRTDTQY
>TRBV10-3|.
AIRESNSGNTIY
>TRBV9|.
ASSVGAGSAADTQY
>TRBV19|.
ASSTFRLGEKLF
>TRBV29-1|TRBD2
SVQREGGYEQY
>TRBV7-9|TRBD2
ASTRGLAGGYADTQY
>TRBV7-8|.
ASSTPSGANVLT
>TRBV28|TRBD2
ASISGTRYNEQF
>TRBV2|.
ASGALADTQY
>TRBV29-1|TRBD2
SVEGAGAGAYEQY
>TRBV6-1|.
ASSERDSFNYGYT
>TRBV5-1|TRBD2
ASSFTSANNEQF
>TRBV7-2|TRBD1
ASRQESGTGSHT